Following are 21 T cell receptor beta chains from one sample sequenced in a study of T-cell reconstitution after alpha-beta-depleted transplantation in children. A TCRbeta library incorporating unique molecular identifiers was prepared. From the PCR reads, TCRdb called clonotypes with MiXCR, one entry per CDR3 protein. Here the sample spans roughly 420,000 distinct CDR3 sequences, around 15% being singletons. The sequencing used PBMCs, mostly from graft donor cells, collected 360 days after TCRalphabeta/CD19-depleted stem cell transplant. The receptors were gathered from a boy younger than two who had a stem cell transplant for Wiskott-Aldrich syndrome, so the T cells may come from the graft donor.

The J gene is TRBJ2-1, the V gene TRBV12-3 or TRBV12-4; 12 nucleotides match TRBD2. This CDR3 spans 14 amino acids. Trimming at V came to 5 bases and at J to 7 bases, leaving 3 bases not matched to a gene. CDR3 residues: CASSRGTSGNEQFF. DNA for the CDR3: TGTGCCAGCAGTCGAGGGACTAGCGGGAATGAGCAGTTCTTC.

This clonotype was detected a few times. The gene calls are TRBV6-2 or TRBV6-3 and TRBJ2-1, with 7 bases identical to TRBD2. The J segment lost 9 bases and the V segment lost 6 bases, leaving 5 bases of the junction unmatched. Looked up from germline, CDR1 is MNHEY and CDR2 is SVGEGT. This CDR3 has 12 residues. CDR3 DNA sequence: TGTGCCAGCAGGAGAAGGGAGGGTGAGCAGTTCTTC. The encoded protein is CASRRREGEQFF.

The rearrangement uses TRBV12-3 or TRBV12-4 and TRBJ2-5; D might be TRBD1 (5 bases). V shed 5 bases and J shed 4 bases, with 20 bases lying between them. The CDR3 runs to 16 residues. CDR3 DNA: TGTGCCAGCAGTCCTATAGGGGCCTACCACCCAGAGACCCAGTACTTC. This sequence encodes CASSPIGAYHPETQYF.

The chain carries TRBV10-3 and TRBJ2-7; D call uncertain. The V end was cut by 0 bases, the J end by 4 bases, with 7 bases between. Germline loops: CDR1 ENHRY, CDR2 SYGVKD. There are 13 residues in the CDR3. CDR3 sequence (DNA): TGTGCCATCAGTGAGTCTGGCCGGTACGAGCAGTACTTC. It specifies CAISESGRYEQYF.

In this sample, this clonotype turned up a few times. The chain recombines TRBV20-1 with TRBJ2-3; weak D call: TRBD2 (6 bases). The CDR3 spans 12 residues. Trimming left V 3 bases short and J 4 bases short, with 8 bases between. From germline, CDR1 is DFQATT and CDR2 SNEGSKA (reference sequence). The DNA of the CDR3 is TGCAGTGCTAGGCGGGGCCCAGATACGCAGTATTTT. This translates into CSARRGPDTQYF.

This clonotype was found a few times. The genes are TRBV20-1 and TRBJ2-3; TRBD2 is a possible D gene (5 bases). Trimming stripped 3 bases from V and 3 bases from J, with 13 bases between. CDR3 length equals 14 residues. Per the germline V gene, CDR1 is DFQATT and CDR2 is SNEGSKA (reference sequence). This CDR3 reads CSARVAGTTDTQYF. The CDR3 DNA reads as TGCAGTGCTAGGGTGGCGGGTACGACAGATACGCAGTATTTT.

A few counts support this clonotype. The chain carries TRBV6-2 or TRBV6-3 and TRBJ2-5, with 7 bases lining up with TRBD2. Germline-derived CDR1 and CDR2 are MNHEY and SVGEGT. This CDR3 region has 14 residues. The V and J ends lost 5 bases and 5 bases, in that order; junction bases with no gene match: 8. The CDR3 protein is CASSVTSIIETQYF. The CDR3 DNA sequence: TGTGCCAGCAGTGTGACTAGCATAATCGAGACCCAGTACTTC.

CDR3 protein: CASSHGAEAFF. CDR3 in DNA: TGTGCCAGCAGTCATGGTGCTGAAGCTTTCTTT. V is TRBV12-3 or TRBV12-4 and J is TRBJ1-1; D is ambiguous. There are 11 residues in the CDR3. Trimming left V 5 bases short and J 6 bases short, with 7 bases between.

This clonotype showed up just a few times. V is TRBV27 and J is TRBJ1-2; tentative D call: TRBD1 (5 bases). V gave up 5 bases and J gave up 5 bases, with 27 bases separating them. The germline V gene has CDR1 MNHEY and CDR2 SMNVEV (reference sequence). The CDR3 has 18 amino acids. The CDR3, as DNA: TGTGCCAGCAGTGCGTCAGGGACGGCCGACTACATTTCATATGGCTACACCTTC. This translates into CASSASGTADYISYGYTF.

This clonotype came up a few times. J is TRBJ2-1 and V is TRBV14; D unclear. The V gene's germline CDR1 is SGHDN and CDR2 FVKESK. The CDR3 is 13 amino acids. Trimming took 2 bases from V and 8 from J, leaving 10 bases between them. The CDR3 DNA reads as TGTGCCAGCAGCCAATTGAGTGGGGATGAGCAGTTCTTC. Translating it yields CASSQLSGDEQFF.

The CDR3 DNA sequence: TGTGCCAGCAGCATCACAGGGAAAATCGTACCGGGGAATGAGCAGTTCTTC. This codes for CASSITGKIVPGNEQFF. The chain links TRBV9 to TRBJ2-1; D is possibly TRBD1 (6 bases). The CDR3 length is 17 residues. The ends were cut back, 4 bases at V and 7 bases at J, with 24 bases in the middle. CDR1 and CDR2 from the germline V gene are SGDLS and YYNGEE.

The chain has TRBV20-1 and TRBJ2-1; 10 nucleotides agree with TRBD2. The germline CDR1 and CDR2 sequences are DFQATT and SNEGSKA (reference sequence). Unmatched junction bases numbered 8, after V lost 2 bases and J lost 7 bases. The CDR3 runs 15 residues. CDR3 nucleotides: TGCAGTGCTAGATCACTAGCGGGAAGGTATAATGAGCAGTTCTTC. Its translation is CSARSLAGRYNEQFF.

This chain uses TRBV21-1 with TRBJ1-6; TRBD1, the table's D call, lacks a check against the DNA. TRBV21-1 is listed as a pseudogene. This CDR3 is 16 amino acids long. CDR3 amino acids: CASSKGIGGHNSPLHF. DNA for the CDR3: TGTGCCAGCAGCAAAGGAATCGGGGGGCATAATTCACCCCTCCACTTT.

In this sample, this clonotype turned up many times. The chain uses TRBV12-3 or TRBV12-4 and TRBJ2-7; 7 nucleotides align to TRBD2. This CDR3 has 15 residues. The trim removed 2 bases at V and 3 bases at J, leaving 7 bases unmatched. CDR3 loop: CASSLRGGPYYEQYF. The CDR3 bases are TGTGCCAGCAGTTTAAGGGGAGGGCCTTACTACGAGCAGTACTTC.

J is TRBJ2-3 and V is TRBV29-1; D is ambiguous. The CDR3 has 11 residues. Germline V CDR1 and CDR2: SQVTM, ANQGSEA. Trimming stripped 7 bases from V and 5 bases from J, with 10 bases between. CDR3 in DNA: TGCAGCGACCGACTGGGAGATACGCAGTATTTT. Encoded protein: CSDRLGDTQYF.

J is TRBJ2-2 and V is TRBV7-9; D is ambiguous. Germline V gene sequence: CDR1 SEHNR, CDR2 FQNEAQ (reference sequence). This CDR3 comprises 15 residues. Trimming stripped 4 bases from V and 3 bases from J, with 12 bases between. The CDR3 coding sequence is TGTGCCAGCAGCTCTCCCGGGTCCTACACCGGGGAGCTGTTTTTT. Its translation is CASSSPGSYTGELFF.

This chain links TRBV7-6 with TRBJ2-1; either TRBD1 or TRBD2 may supply D (5 bases each). Trimming pared 8 bases from V and 8 bases from J, leaving 25 bases between. The CDR3 runs to 16 residues. Germline V gene sequence: CDR1 SGHVS, CDR2 FNYEAQ. CDR3: CASSTLGDPLGDEQFF. The CDR3 DNA follows: TGTGCCAGCTCAACACTGGGGGACCCCCTTGGGGATGAGCAGTTCTTC.

The genes are TRBV12-2 and TRBJ1-1; the D call of TRBD1 is as the table states it, not checked on the DNA. TRBV12-2 is an annotated pseudogene. The CDR3 covers 14 residues. CDR3 nucleotides: TGTGCAAGTCGCTTCGGACACCAGAACACTGAAGCTTTCTTT. Translation gives CASRFGHQNTEAFF.

This clonotype was counted only a few times. The chain joins TRBV10-2 to TRBJ2-1; unclear D gene. Trimming pared 5 bases from V and 2 bases from J, leaving 16 bases between. Looked up from germline, CDR1 is WSHSY and CDR2 is SAAADI. The CDR3 runs 16 residues. DNA for the CDR3: TGCGCCAGCAGTCCTAATCGCGCGGCCGCCTACAATGAGCAGTTCTTC. This translates into CASSPNRAAAYNEQFF.

This clonotype was observed a handful of times. The chain links TRBV20-1 to TRBJ2-5, with a weak D call TRBD1 (6 bases). The CDR3 extends over 15 amino acids. V was cut by 1 base and J by 4 bases, with 16 bases left in between. The germline V gene encodes CDR1 DFQATT and CDR2 SNEGSKA (reference sequence). CDR3 protein: CSARVNRDRGETQYF. In DNA, the CDR3 is TGCAGTGCTAGAGTAAACAGGGATCGAGGAGAGACCCAGTACTTC.

Ten or more counts support this clonotype. The J gene is TRBJ1-4, the V gene TRBV15; 10 nucleotides agree with TRBD1. Germline values: CDR1 LNHNV, CDR2 YYDKDF (reference sequence). The V gene end was trimmed by 5 bases and the J gene end by 7 bases; junction bases not matched to a gene: 4. The CDR3 is 14 residues long. CDR3 amino acids: CATSGGQGSEKLFF. For the CDR3, the DNA is TGTGCCACCAGCGGGGGACAGGGGTCTGAAAAACTGTTTTTT.